This T cell receptor (beta chain) appears in the sequencing data of a study of cytomegalovirus exposure and HLA in healthy donors. A note on this clone: The antigen remains undetermined.

PCR primers comprised 60 Vbeta and 13 Jbeta primers. Measured with immunoSEQ multiplex PCR; TCRdb has only the in-frame clones, and not every one. In the table there are tens of thousands of clones, roughly 78% of which are singletons. Study findings and constraints: Reportedly, TCR beta sequences accurately predicted HLA-A and HLA-B alleles in most subjects. Per a prior analysis, the majority of TCR beta V segments were productive roughly 87% or roughly 30% of the time. What was likely a sequencing artifact was a cluster of highly shared sequence variants.

The V end lost 5 bases, the J end lost 7 bases, and 11 bases lay between the germline ends. Germline-derived CDR1 and CDR2 are SGHAT and FQNNGV. The CDR3 loop spans 12 amino acids. The origin of this receptor is a man younger than 40 in good health and CMV-seronegative. V usage is TRBV11-2 and J usage is TRBJ1-1; D might be TRBD1 (6 bases). Sequences were obtained from PBMCs. CDR3 in amino acids: CASSMTGREAFF. CDR3 sequence (DNA): TGTGCCAGCAGCATGACAGGTCGTGAAGCTTTCTTT.